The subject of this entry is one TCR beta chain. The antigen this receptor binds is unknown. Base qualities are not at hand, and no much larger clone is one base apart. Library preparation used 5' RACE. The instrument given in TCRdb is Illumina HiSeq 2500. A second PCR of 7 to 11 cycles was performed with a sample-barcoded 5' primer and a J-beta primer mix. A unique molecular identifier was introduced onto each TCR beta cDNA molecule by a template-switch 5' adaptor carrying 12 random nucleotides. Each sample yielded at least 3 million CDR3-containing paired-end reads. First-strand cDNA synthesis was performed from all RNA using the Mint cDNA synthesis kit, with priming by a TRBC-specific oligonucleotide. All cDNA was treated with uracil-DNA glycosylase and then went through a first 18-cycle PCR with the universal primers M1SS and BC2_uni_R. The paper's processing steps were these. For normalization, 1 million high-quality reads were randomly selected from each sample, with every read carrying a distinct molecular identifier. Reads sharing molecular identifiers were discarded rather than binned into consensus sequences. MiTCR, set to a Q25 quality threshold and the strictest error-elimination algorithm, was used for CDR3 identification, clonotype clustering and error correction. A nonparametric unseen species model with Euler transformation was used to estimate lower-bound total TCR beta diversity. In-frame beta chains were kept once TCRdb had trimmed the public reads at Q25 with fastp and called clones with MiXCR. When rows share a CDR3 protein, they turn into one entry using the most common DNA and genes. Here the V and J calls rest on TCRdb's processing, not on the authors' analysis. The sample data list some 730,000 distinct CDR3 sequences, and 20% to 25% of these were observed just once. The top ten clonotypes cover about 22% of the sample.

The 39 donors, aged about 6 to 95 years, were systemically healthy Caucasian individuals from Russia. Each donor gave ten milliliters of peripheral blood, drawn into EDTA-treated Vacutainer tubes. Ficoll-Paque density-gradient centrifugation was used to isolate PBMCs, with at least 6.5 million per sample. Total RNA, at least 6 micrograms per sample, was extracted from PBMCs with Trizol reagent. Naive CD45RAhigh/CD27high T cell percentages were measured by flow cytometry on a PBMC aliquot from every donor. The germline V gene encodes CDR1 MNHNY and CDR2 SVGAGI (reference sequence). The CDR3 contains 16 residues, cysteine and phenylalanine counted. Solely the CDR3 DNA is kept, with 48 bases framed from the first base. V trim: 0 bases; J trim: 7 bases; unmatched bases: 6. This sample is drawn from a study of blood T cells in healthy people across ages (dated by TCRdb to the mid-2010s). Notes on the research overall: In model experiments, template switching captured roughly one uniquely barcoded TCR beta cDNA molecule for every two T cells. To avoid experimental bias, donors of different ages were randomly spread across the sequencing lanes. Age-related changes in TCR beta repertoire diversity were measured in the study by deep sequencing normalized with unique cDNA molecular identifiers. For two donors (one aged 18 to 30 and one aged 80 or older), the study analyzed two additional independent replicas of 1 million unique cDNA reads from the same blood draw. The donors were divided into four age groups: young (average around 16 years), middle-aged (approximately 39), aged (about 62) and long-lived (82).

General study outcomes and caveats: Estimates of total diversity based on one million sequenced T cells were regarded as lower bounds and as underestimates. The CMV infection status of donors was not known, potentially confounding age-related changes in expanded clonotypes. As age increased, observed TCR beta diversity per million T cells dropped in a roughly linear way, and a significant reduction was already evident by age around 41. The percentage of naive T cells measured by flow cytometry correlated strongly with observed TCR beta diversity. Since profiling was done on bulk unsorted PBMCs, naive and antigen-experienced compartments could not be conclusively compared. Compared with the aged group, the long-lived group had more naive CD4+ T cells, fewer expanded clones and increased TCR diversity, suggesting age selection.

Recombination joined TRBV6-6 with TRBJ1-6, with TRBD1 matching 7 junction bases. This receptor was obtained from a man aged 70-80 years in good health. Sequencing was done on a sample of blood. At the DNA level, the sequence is TGTGCCAGCAGTTACTCTAACAGGGGTGAAAATTCACCCCTCCACTTT. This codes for CASSYSNRGENSPLHF.